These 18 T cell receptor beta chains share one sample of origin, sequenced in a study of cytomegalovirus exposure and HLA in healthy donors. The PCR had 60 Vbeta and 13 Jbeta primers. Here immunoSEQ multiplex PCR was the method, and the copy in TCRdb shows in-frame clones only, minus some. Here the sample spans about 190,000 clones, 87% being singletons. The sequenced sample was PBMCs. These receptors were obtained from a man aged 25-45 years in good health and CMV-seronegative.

The CDR3 DNA follows: TGTGCCAGCAGCATACAGGGGGACTATGGCTACACCTTC. Translating gives CASSIQGDYGYTF. The gene calls are TRBV6-6 and TRBJ1-2, with 8 bases matching TRBD1. V shed 6 bases and J 3 bases; nucleotides not matched to a gene: 3. This CDR3 has 13 amino acids. Germline CDR1 and CDR2: MNHNY and SVGAGI (reference sequence).

The CDR3 nucleotides are TGTGCCAGTAGGACGGGGACTAGCGGGACAACCTACAATGAGCAGTTCTTC. Translation gives CASRTGTSGTTYNEQFF. This rearrangement joins TRBV19 to TRBJ2-1; TRBD2 agrees at 13 bases. The V segment lost 6 bases and the J segment 2 bases; nucleotides outside the gene matches: 7. CDR1 LNHDA and CDR2 SQIVND come from the germline V gene (reference sequence). The CDR3 has 17 residues.

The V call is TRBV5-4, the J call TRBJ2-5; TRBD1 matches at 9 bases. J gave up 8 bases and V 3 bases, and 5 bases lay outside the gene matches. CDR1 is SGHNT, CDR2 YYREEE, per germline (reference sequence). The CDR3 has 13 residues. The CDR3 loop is CASSSPGQGTQYF. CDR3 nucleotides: TGTGCCAGCAGCTCCCCGGGACAGGGAACCCAGTACTTC.

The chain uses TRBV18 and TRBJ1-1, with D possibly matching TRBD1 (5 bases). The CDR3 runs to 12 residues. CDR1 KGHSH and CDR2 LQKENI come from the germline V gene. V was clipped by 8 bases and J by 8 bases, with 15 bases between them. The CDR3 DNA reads TGTGCCAGCACCGAAAGTTCAGGGGAAGCTTTCTTT. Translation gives CASTESSGEAFF.

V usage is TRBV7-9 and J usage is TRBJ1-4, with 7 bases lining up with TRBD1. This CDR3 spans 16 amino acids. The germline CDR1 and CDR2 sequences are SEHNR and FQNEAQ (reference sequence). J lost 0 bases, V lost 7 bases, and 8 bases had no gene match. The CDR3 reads CASTKDRIATNEKLFF. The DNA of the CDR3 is TGTGCCAGCACGAAGGACAGGATTGCAACTAATGAAAAACTGTTTTTT.

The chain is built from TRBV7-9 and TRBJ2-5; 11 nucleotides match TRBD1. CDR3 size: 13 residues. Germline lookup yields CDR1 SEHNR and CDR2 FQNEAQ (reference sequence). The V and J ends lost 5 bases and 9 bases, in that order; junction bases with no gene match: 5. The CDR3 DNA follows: TGTGCCAGCAGCCGTGGACAGGGGGCGGCCCAGTACTTC. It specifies CASSRGQGAAQYF.

In nucleotides, the CDR3 is TGTGCCAGCAGTTTAAGGGGTATAGGGGCTGAAGCTTTCTTT. Residues: CASSLRGIGAEAFF. The V and J genes are TRBV27 and TRBJ1-1, with D perhaps TRBD1 (5 bases). Trimming left V 2 bases short and J 6 bases short, with 13 bases between. The CDR3 extends over 14 amino acids. Germline V gene lookup returns CDR1 MNHEY and CDR2 SMNVEV (reference sequence).

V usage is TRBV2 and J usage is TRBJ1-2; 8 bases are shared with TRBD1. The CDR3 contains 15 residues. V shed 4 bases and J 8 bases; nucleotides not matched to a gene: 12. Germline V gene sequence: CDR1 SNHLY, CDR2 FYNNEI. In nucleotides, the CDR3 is TGTGCCAGCAGTGTCAGGGGGCGAACGACATCGGGCTACACCTTC. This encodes CASSVRGRTTSGYTF.

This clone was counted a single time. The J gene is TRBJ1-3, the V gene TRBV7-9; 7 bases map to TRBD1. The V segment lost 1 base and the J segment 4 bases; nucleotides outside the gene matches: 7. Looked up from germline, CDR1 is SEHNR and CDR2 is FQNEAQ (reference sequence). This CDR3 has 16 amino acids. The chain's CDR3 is CASSLVLGTEGNTIYF. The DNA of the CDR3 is TGTGCCAGCAGCTTAGTCCTCGGGACAGAAGGAAACACCATATATTTT.

Here the CDR3 reads CASSLLRTEAFF. In DNA, the CDR3 is TGTGCCAGCAGTTTATTGCGCACTGAAGCTTTCTTT. The V and J genes are TRBV28 and TRBJ1-1; D remains unclear. Germline CDR1 and CDR2: MDHEN and SYDVKM. The CDR3 extends over 12 amino acids. V lost 1 base and J lost 4, with 4 bases in between.

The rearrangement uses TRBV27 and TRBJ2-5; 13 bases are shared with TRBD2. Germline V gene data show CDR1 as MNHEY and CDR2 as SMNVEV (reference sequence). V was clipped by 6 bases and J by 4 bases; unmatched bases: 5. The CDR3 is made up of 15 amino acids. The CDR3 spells CASRRLAGGSETQYF. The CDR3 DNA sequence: TGTGCCAGCAGACGACTAGCGGGAGGTTCAGAGACCCAGTACTTC.

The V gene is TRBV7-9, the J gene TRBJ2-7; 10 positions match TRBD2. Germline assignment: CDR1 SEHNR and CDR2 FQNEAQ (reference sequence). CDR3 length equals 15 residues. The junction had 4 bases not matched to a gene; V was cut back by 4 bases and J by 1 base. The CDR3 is CASSSGTSESYEQYF. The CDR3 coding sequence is TGTGCCAGCAGCTCCGGGACTAGCGAGTCCTACGAGCAGTACTTC.

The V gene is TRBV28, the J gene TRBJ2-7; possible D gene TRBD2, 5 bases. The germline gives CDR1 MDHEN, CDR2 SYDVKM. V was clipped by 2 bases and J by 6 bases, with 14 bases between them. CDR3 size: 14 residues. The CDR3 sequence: CASSLGLIPFEQYF. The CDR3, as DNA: TGTGCCAGCAGTTTAGGACTCATTCCCTTCGAGCAGTACTTC. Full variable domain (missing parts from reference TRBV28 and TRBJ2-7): DVKVTQSSRYLVKRTGEKVFLECVQDMDHENMFWYRQDPGLGLRLIYFSYDVKMKEKGDIPEGYSVSREKKERFSLILESASTNQTSMYLCASSLGLIPFEQYFGPGTRLTVT.

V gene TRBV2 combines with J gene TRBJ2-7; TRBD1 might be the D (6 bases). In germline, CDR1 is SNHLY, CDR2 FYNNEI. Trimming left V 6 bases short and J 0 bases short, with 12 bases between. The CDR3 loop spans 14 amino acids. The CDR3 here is CASRRTASSYEQYF. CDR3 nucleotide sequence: TGTGCCAGCAGGAGGACAGCAAGCTCCTACGAGCAGTACTTC.

CDR3 bases: TGCGCCAGCAGCCAAACCCGACAGGGTACTCAGCCCCAGCATTTT. This sequence encodes CASSQTRQGTQPQHF. V and J are TRBV4-3 and TRBJ1-5; the match to TRBD1 covers 7 bases. Germline-derived CDR1 and CDR2 are LGHNA and YSLEER. Unmatched junction bases numbered 7, after V lost 2 bases and J lost 6 bases. The CDR3 is made up of 15 amino acids.

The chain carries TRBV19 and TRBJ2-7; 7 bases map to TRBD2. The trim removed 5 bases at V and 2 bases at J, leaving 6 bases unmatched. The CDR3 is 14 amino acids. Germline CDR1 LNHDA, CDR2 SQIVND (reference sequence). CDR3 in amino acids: CASSHQRGPYEQYF. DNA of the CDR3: TGTGCCAGTAGTCATCAGCGGGGACCCTACGAGCAGTACTTC.

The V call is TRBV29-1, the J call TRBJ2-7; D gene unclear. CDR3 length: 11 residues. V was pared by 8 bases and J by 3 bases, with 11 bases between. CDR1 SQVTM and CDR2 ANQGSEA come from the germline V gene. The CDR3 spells CSSSEHYEQYF. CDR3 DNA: TGCAGCTCCTCAGAACACTACGAGCAGTACTTC.

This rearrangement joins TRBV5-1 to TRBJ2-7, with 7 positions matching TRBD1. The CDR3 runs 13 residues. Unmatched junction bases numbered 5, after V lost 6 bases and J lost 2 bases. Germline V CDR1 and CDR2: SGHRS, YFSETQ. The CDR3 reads CASNPGQTYEQYF. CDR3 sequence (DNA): TGCGCCAGCAACCCGGGACAGACCTACGAGCAGTACTTC.